This TCR beta chain came from a study of circulating CD8 cells and anti-PD-1 response in melanoma. This clonotype is large within its sample. The antigen is undetermined. Each library started from about 14 ng of total RNA using the QIAseq Immune Repertoire TCR panel. TCRdb reanalysed the reads using MiXCR and keeps one entry per CDR3 protein. The table includes around 400 distinct CDR3 sequences, 5.7% detected once. From live CD3+CD8+TCRalphabeta+ cells, four PD-1 and/or TIGIT subsets were sorted. Germline CDR1 and CDR2: SGDLS and YYNGEE. CDR3 length: 12 amino acids. With 3 bases removed from V and 11 bases from J, the gap between germline ends came to 12 bases. General study findings and limits: Subset repertoires were largely private at M1, with under 7% shared. PD-1 and DPOS subsets showed similar, higher clonality than DNEG. Patients included both untreated and previously treated individuals. A small cohort with few responders supplied the baseline and M1 comparisons.

The sample here was CD8+ T cells from PBMCs, taken at baseline or after one month of anti-PD-1 therapy (not recorded which). This chain joins TRBV9 and TRBJ2-1, with a weak D call TRBD2 (6 bases). This receptor was identified in a human donor with melanoma. CDR3 in amino acids: CASSDRGSQQFF. For the CDR3, the DNA is TGTGCCAGCAGCGACCGGGGGAGTCAGCAGTTCTTC. The complete variable domain, with remaining parts taken from reference TRBV9 and TRBJ2-1, reads DSGVTQTPKHLITATGQRVTLRCSPRSGDLSVYWYQQSLDQGLQFLIQYYNGEERAKGNILERFSAQQFPDLHSELNLSSLELGDSALYFCASSDRGSQQFFGPGTRLTVL.